These 31 T cell receptor beta chains originate from one sample sequenced in a study of CD8 T cells in ankylosing spondylitis. TCRdb reanalysed the 5' RACE reads using MiXCR and keeps one entry per CDR3 protein. The top ten clones hold less than 9% of a sample with approximately 300,000 distinct CDR3 sequences, about 20% of them seen once. The source material was blood, either unsorted or a sorted T cell fraction (not recorded which). The receptor set was obtained from a male donor with ankylosing spondylitis or in good health (not recorded which).

The chain is built from TRBV2 and TRBJ2-1, with D maybe TRBD2 (6 bases). This CDR3 contains 15 residues. Germline CDR1 and CDR2: SNHLY and FYNNEI. Trimming removed 5 bases at V and 8 bases at J, with 19 bases between. This CDR3 reads CASSPPGGIGDEQFF. The CDR3 region has the DNA TGTGCCAGCAGTCCCCCTGGCGGGATCGGCGATGAGCAGTTCTTC.

This clonotype was detected only a few times. The J gene is TRBJ2-7, the V gene TRBV20-1; 7 nucleotides match TRBD2. Germline loops: CDR1 DFQATT, CDR2 SNEGSKA (reference sequence). There are 15 residues in the CDR3. J gave up 1 base and V 2 bases, and 8 bases lay outside the gene matches. For the CDR3, the DNA is TGCAGTGCTAGACCCCGTGGGACTACTTCCTACGAGCAGTACGTC. It yields the protein CSARPRGTTSYEQYV.

This clonotype was detected only a few times. V and J are TRBV28 and TRBJ2-3; TRBD2 matches 11 bases. The V and J ends lost 5 bases and 2 bases, in that order; junction bases with no gene match: 3. The CDR3 spans 15 residues. Germline V lookup: CDR1 MDHEN, CDR2 SYDVKM. CDR3: CASSVAGGPTDTQYF. CDR3 DNA sequence: TGTGCCAGCAGTGTAGCGGGAGGGCCCACAGATACGCAGTATTTT.

This clonotype appeared a few times. The gene calls are TRBV18 and TRBJ2-5; D ambiguous. The CDR3 sequence is 16 residues long. Germline CDR1 KGHSH, CDR2 LQKENI. V shed 0 bases and J shed 6 bases, with 17 bases lying between them. The CDR3 spells CASSPPNRLSRQTQYF. The CDR3 coding sequence is TGTGCCAGCTCACCACCGAATAGACTCTCCAGACAGACCCAGTACTTC. The full variable domain, its missing parts supplied by reference TRBV18 and TRBJ2-5, is NAGVMQNPRHLVRRRGQEARLRCSPMKGHSHVYWYRQLPEEGLKFMVYLQKENIIDESGMPKERFSAEFPKEGPSILRIQQVVRGDSAAYFCASSPPNRLSRQTQYFGPGTRLLVL.

This clonotype turned up a few times. The J gene is TRBJ2-4, the V gene TRBV20-1; 9 nucleotides line up with TRBD1. The CDR3 runs to 14 residues. Germline CDR1 DFQATT, CDR2 SNEGSKA (reference sequence). V lost 6 bases and J lost 1; bases outside the gene matches: 4. The CDR3 nucleotides read TGCAGTGCCCTGACAGGGGGTGCCAAAAACATTCAGTACTTC. It yields the protein CSALTGGAKNIQYF.

This clonotype was seen ten or more times. The chain uses TRBV29-1 and TRBJ2-1; TRBD1 matches at 7 bases. The CDR3 has 15 residues. From germline, CDR1 is SQVTM and CDR2 ANQGSEA. V was clipped by 6 bases and J by 5 bases; unmatched bases: 13. CDR3 loop: CSVDRQGLTHNEQFF. The CDR3 DNA is TGCAGCGTGGACCGACAGGGCCTGACGCACAATGAGCAGTTCTTC.

The rearrangement links TRBV6-6 to TRBJ2-1; 7 nucleotides agree with TRBD2. After removal of 7 bases from V and 6 bases from J, the junction contained 6 bases not matched to a gene. The length of the CDR3 is 13 residues. The germline V gene encodes CDR1 MNHNY and CDR2 SVGAGI (reference sequence). CDR3 loop: CASTLLASNEQFF. In DNA, the CDR3 is TGTGCCAGCACGCTACTAGCGAGCAATGAGCAGTTCTTC.

This clonotype was seen only a few times. The genes are TRBV3-1 and TRBJ1-5; possibly TRBD1 for D (5 bases). The germline CDR1 and CDR2 sequences are LGHDT and YNNKEL (reference sequence). The CDR3 loop spans 14 amino acids. Trimming pared 0 bases from V and 4 bases from J, leaving 7 bases between. CDR3 DNA: TGTGCCAGCAGCCAAGATGGGGGAAATCAGCCCCAGCATTTT. Its protein is CASSQDGGNQPQHF.

This chain connects TRBV24-1 to TRBJ2-1, with 10 bases identical to TRBD1. The CDR3 length is 16 residues. Germline V gene sequence: CDR1 KGHDR, CDR2 SFDVKD. V shed 3 bases, J shed 7 bases, and the junction held 8 bases outside the gene matches. The CDR3 region has the DNA TGTGCCACCAGTGATCTTCCGGGACAGGGGATAAATGAGCAGTTCTTC. This gives the protein CATSDLPGQGINEQFF.

This clonotype was counted only a few times. The chain uses TRBV7-9 and TRBJ2-5; tentatively, D is TRBD1 (6 bases). The CDR3 totals 15 residues. Trimming removed 1 base from V and 0 bases from J, with 9 bases in between. Germline V gene lookup returns CDR1 SEHNR and CDR2 FQNEAQ (reference sequence). CDR3 in amino acids: CASSLDRQDQETQYF. CDR3 nucleotides: TGTGCCAGCAGCTTAGACCGACAGGACCAAGAGACCCAGTACTTC.

This clonotype appeared a few times. V gene TRBV12-3 or TRBV12-4 combines with J gene TRBJ1-1; D not certain. The germline V and J ends were trimmed by 11 bases and 4 bases, with 11 bases remaining between them. This CDR3 comprises 11 residues. This CDR3 is CAASSLTEAFF. CDR3 bases: TGTGCCGCCAGTAGTCTCACTGAAGCTTTCTTT.

The CDR3 region has the DNA TGTGCCAGCAGTTTAGCTAGCGGAACGAACACCGGGGAGCTGTTTTTT. It codes for CASSLASGTNTGELFF. The rearrangement uses TRBV12-3 or TRBV12-4 and TRBJ2-2; D perhaps matches TRBD2 (6 bases). The V end lost 0 bases, the J end lost 0 bases, and 8 bases lay between the germline ends. The CDR3 runs to 16 residues.

This clonotype was recorded a few times. This chain joins TRBV5-1 and TRBJ2-2; D is ambiguous. Germline loops: CDR1 SGHRS, CDR2 YFSETQ. Trimming took 3 bases from V and 5 from J, leaving 14 bases between them. The CDR3 has 15 amino acids. CDR3 coding DNA: TGCGCCAGCAGCTCCCAGATATCGCTGACCGGGGAGCTGTTTTTT. It translates to CASSSQISLTGELFF. The complete variable domain, with remaining parts taken from reference TRBV5-1 and TRBJ2-2, reads KAGVTQTPRYLIKTRGQQVTLSCSPISGHRSVSWYQQTPGQGLQFLFEYFSETQRNKGNFPGRFSGRQFSNSRSEMNVSTLELGDSALYLCASSSQISLTGELFFGEGSRLTVL.

The table lists this clonotype with a few counts. This sequence joins TRBV12-3 or TRBV12-4 and TRBJ2-2; D remains unclear. The V end was cut by 5 bases, the J end by 1 base, with 11 bases between. This CDR3 has 15 residues. Here the CDR3 reads CASSPRGLNTGELFF. In DNA form, the CDR3 reads TGTGCCAGCAGTCCTCGCGGATTGAACACCGGGGAGCTGTTTTTT.

This clonotype was detected a few times. This rearrangement joins TRBV2 to TRBJ2-3, with TRBD1 matching 8 bases. V trimming: 7 bases; J trimming: 7 bases; junction bases outside the gene matches: 13. From germline, CDR1 is SNHLY and CDR2 FYNNEI. The CDR3 loop spans 15 amino acids. The CDR3 protein is CASTRDRSPSNTQYF. The DNA for the CDR3 is TGTGCCAGCACTAGGGACAGGTCGCCCTCAAATACGCAGTATTTT.

The chain links TRBV18 to TRBJ1-1; 12 bases are a match to TRBD1. Trimming removed 3 bases from V and 5 bases from J; junction bases left unmatched: 10. The CDR3 is 17 amino acids. Germline CDR1 reads KGHSH; CDR2 reads LQKENI. CDR3 in amino acids: CASSPGTGGPVRTEAFF. CDR3 bases: TGTGCCAGCTCACCGGGGACAGGGGGCCCGGTGAGGACTGAAGCTTTCTTT. Combining the CDR3 with reference TRBV18 and TRBJ1-1 gives the whole variable domain NAGVMQNPRHLVRRRGQEARLRCSPMKGHSHVYWYRQLPEEGLKFMVYLQKENIIDESGMPKERFSAEFPKEGPSILRIQQVVRGDSAAYFCASSPGTGGPVRTEAFFGQGTRLTVV.

The gene calls are TRBV27 and TRBJ2-2, with unresolved D. The germline V gene encodes CDR1 MNHEY and CDR2 SMNVEV (reference sequence). V lost 6 bases, J lost 2 bases, and 10 bases lay in between. This CDR3 has 14 residues. CDR3 protein: CASSSTFNTGELFF. Written as DNA, the CDR3 is TGTGCCAGCAGCTCTACCTTCAACACCGGGGAGCTGTTTTTT.

The chain links TRBV11-2 to TRBJ1-1; 7 nucleotides line up with TRBD1. This CDR3 is 14 amino acids long. The junction had 8 bases not matched to a gene; V was cut back by 5 bases and J by 5 bases. The germline gives CDR1 SGHAT, CDR2 FQNNGV. The CDR3 DNA follows: TGTGCCAGCAGCCCGACAGGGTCGGGAACTGAAGCTTTCTTT. Translating gives CASSPTGSGTEAFF.

This clonotype was observed at least ten times. The rearrangement joins TRBV7-3 to TRBJ2-1; possibly TRBD2 for D (5 bases). The V end was cut by 5 bases, the J end by 6 bases, with 11 bases between. There are 13 residues in the CDR3. The germline V gene has CDR1 SGHTA and CDR2 FQGTGA. CDR3 DNA: TGTGCCAGCAGCCTCGGAGGTTCCAATGAGCAGTTCTTC. This sequence encodes CASSLGGSNEQFF.

The chain has TRBV14 and TRBJ1-1; D not resolved. With 4 bases removed from V and 7 bases from J, the gap between germline ends came to 16 bases. This CDR3 spans 14 amino acids. The germline V gene has CDR1 SGHDN and CDR2 FVKESK. In nucleotides, the CDR3 is TGTGCCAGCAGCCTAAACTTCGACTCGGTTGAAGCTTTCTTT. Translated, it gives CASSLNFDSVEAFF.

This clonotype was picked up a small number of times. This chain links TRBV12-3 or TRBV12-4 with TRBJ2-2; possibly TRBD1 for D (6 bases). Trimming stripped 3 bases from V and 1 base from J, with 12 bases between. The CDR3 has 16 residues. CDR3 sequence: CASSFPGAMNTGELFF. As DNA, the CDR3 is TGTGCCAGCAGTTTCCCAGGGGCGATGAACACCGGGGAGCTGTTTTTT.

Of note for this clonotype: A much larger clone differs from this one at a single base, so this may be a read error. J is TRBJ2-4 and V is TRBV20-1, with a possible D match to TRBD2 (5 bases). The germline V gene has CDR1 DFQATT and CDR2 SNEGSKA (reference sequence). The CDR3 spans 13 residues. CDR3 nucleotides: TGCAGTACTAGAGATCCCTTGCTAAACATTCAGTACTTC. As protein: CSTRDPLLNIQYF.

The sample holds many counts of this clonotype. V and J are TRBV5-4 and TRBJ2-1, with TRBD1 as a possible D gene (6 bases). The germline V and J ends were trimmed by 6 bases and 0 bases, with 13 bases remaining between them. Germline CDR1 is SGHNT and CDR2 is YYREEE (reference sequence). CDR3 length equals 15 residues. CDR3 DNA sequence: TGTGCCAGCACTTTACAGGGTAGCTCCTACAATGAGCAGTTCTTC. The encoded protein is CASTLQGSSYNEQFF.

This clonotype has a handful of counts. This rearrangement joins TRBV20-1 to TRBJ1-5; 9 bases match TRBD1. The CDR3 is 14 residues long. Per germline, CDR1 DFQATT and CDR2 SNEGSKA (reference sequence). The ends lost 3 bases at V and 4 bases at J; junction bases unmatched: 4. CDR3 sequence reads: CSASTGTGNQPQHF. CDR3 sequence (DNA): TGCAGTGCTAGTACCGGGACAGGGAATCAGCCCCAGCATTTT.

The CDR3 DNA reads TGTGCCAGCAGTCTGACAGGGGGTAAGAGAAACATTCAGTACTTC. It is translated as CASSLTGGKRNIQYF. The chain uses TRBV28 and TRBJ2-4, with TRBD1 matching over 9 bases. V lost 5 bases and J lost 6; bases outside the gene matches: 8. Germline lookup yields CDR1 MDHEN and CDR2 SYDVKM. The CDR3 consists of 15 residues.

The chain links TRBV24-1 to TRBJ2-7, with D possibly being TRBD1 or TRBD2 (7 bases each). Looked up from germline, CDR1 is KGHDR and CDR2 is SFDVKD. V was cut by 0 bases and J by 5 bases, with 28 bases left in between. The CDR3 spans 20 residues. CDR3 in amino acids: CATSDLVEWLMGRGPHEQYV. In DNA form, the CDR3 reads TGTGCCACCAGTGATTTGGTAGAGTGGTTAATGGGGAGGGGGCCCCACGAGCAGTACGTC.

V usage is TRBV5-1 and J usage is TRBJ2-3; D possibly corresponds to TRBD2 (6 bases). The CDR3 loop spans 14 amino acids. The V gene's germline CDR1 is SGHRS and CDR2 YFSETQ. Trimming shortened V by 0 bases and J by 4 bases, and 9 bases separated the two germline ends. CDR3 in amino acids: CASSLAGDSDTQYF. The CDR3 nucleotides read TGCGCCAGCAGCTTGGCGGGAGACTCAGATACGCAGTATTTT.

In regard to this clonotype: A junction boundary mismatches the germline segment, possibly from a read error. The chain employs TRBV20-1 and TRBJ2-2; D is unclear. The CDR3 is made up of 14 amino acids. CDR1 and CDR2 (germline): DFQATT, SNEGSKA (reference sequence). CDR3 nucleotides: TGCAGTGTTACCGGTGAGGCGAAGACCGGGGAGCTGTTTTTT. Amino acid sequence: CSVTGEAKTGELFF.

The gene calls are TRBV28 and TRBJ2-2; tentatively, D is TRBD1 (5 bases). The CDR3 has 15 amino acids. The V end was cut by 3 bases, the J end by 0 bases, with 8 bases between. From germline, CDR1 is MDHEN and CDR2 SYDVKM. For the CDR3, the DNA is TGTGCCAGCAGTTTTATAGGGGCGAACACCGGGGAGCTGTTTTTT. Amino acids: CASSFIGANTGELFF.

This clonotype was counted a single time. The chain uses TRBV18 and TRBJ2-5; possible D gene TRBD2, 5 bases. The germline V and J ends were trimmed by 4 bases and 5 bases, with 17 bases remaining between them. This CDR3 comprises 15 residues. In germline, CDR1 is KGHSH, CDR2 LQKENI. Here the CDR3 DNA reads TGTGCCAGCTCACGTGGACCGAGGGATGGGGAGACCCAGTACTTC. Its protein is CASSRGPRDGETQYF.

The rearrangement links TRBV7-3 to TRBJ2-1; 9 bases map to TRBD2. The length of the CDR3 is 15 residues. CDR1 is SGHTA and CDR2 is FQGTGA in the germline V gene. V shed 3 bases, J shed 2 bases, and the junction held 2 bases outside the gene matches. The CDR3 protein is CASSFGGGAYNEQFF. The CDR3 bases are TGTGCCAGCAGCTTTGGCGGGGGGGCCTACAATGAGCAGTTCTTC.